This T cell receptor beta chain was documented in a study of cytomegalovirus exposure and HLA in healthy donors. Using immunoSEQ multiplex PCR, the repertoire was profiled, and TCRdb retains in-frame clones only, with some absent. The sample lists roughly 150,000 clones, 82% seen once, with roughly 27% in the top ten. V lost 0 bases to trimming and J lost 3 bases, with 9 bases between them. Germline-derived CDR1 and CDR2 are LGHNA and YNFKEQ. This CDR3 has 15 amino acids. This sequence originates from a man aged 25-45 years in good health and CMV-seropositive. The J gene is TRBJ1-3, the V gene TRBV4-2; no definite D call. The sequenced material came from PBMCs. CDR3 sequence: CASSQDGSGGNTIYF. In DNA form, the CDR3 reads TGTGCCAGCAGCCAAGACGGGAGTGGTGGAAACACCATATATTTT.